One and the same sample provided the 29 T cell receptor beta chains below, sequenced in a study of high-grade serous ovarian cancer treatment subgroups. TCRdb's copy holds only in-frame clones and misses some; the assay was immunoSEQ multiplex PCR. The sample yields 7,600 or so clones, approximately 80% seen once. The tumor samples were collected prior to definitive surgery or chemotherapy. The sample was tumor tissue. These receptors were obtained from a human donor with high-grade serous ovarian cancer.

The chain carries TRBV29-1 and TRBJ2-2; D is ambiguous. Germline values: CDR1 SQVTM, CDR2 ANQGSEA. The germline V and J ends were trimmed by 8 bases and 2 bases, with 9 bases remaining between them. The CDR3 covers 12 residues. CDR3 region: CSTQVNTGELFF. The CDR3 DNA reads TGCAGCACCCAGGTTAACACCGGGGAGCTGTTTTTT.

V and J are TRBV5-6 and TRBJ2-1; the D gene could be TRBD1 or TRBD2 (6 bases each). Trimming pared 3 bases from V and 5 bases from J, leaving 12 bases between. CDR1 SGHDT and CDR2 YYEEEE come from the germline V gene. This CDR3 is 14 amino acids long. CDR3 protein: CASSWGALDNEQFF. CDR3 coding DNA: TGTGCCAGCAGCTGGGGGGCACTAGACAATGAGCAGTTCTTC.

The CDR3 loop reads CASSPDGRNQPQHF. The CDR3 DNA reads as TGTGCCAGCAGCCCGGACGGGCGCAATCAGCCCCAGCATTTT. This chain joins TRBV5-4 and TRBJ1-5; D not certain. The CDR3 is 14 residues long. V dropped 4 bases and J dropped 2 bases, with 10 bases sitting between them. Germline CDR1 SGHNT, CDR2 YYREEE (reference sequence).

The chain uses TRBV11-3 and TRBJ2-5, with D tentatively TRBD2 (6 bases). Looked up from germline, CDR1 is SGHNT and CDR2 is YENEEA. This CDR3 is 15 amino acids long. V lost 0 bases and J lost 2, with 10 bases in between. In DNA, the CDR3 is TGTGCCAGCAGCTTAGACTATGGGGGGCAAGAGACCCAGTACTTC. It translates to CASSLDYGGQETQYF. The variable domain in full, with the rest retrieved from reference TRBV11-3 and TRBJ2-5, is EAGVVQSPRYKIIEKKQPVAFWCNPISGHNTLYWYLQNLGQGPELLIRYENEEAVDDSQLPKDRFSAERLKGVDSTLKIQPAELGDSAVYLCASSLDYGGQETQYFGPGTRLLVL.

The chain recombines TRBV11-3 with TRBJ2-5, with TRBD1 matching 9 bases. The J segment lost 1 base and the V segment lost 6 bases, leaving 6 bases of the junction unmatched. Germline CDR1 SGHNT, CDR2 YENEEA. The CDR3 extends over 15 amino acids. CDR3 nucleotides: TGTGCCAGCAGACGCGGGACAGGGTTCCAAGAGACCCAGTACTTC. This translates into CASRRGTGFQETQYF.

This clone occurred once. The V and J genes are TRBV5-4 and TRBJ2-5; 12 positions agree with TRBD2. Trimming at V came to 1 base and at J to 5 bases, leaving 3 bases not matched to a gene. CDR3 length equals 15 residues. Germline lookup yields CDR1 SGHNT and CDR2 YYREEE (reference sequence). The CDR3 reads CASSLWTSGAETQYF. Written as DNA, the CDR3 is TGTGCCAGCAGCTTGTGGACTAGCGGGGCGGAGACCCAGTACTTC.

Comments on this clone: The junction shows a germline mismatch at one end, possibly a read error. The CDR3 nucleotides are TGTGCCAGCAGCCCACCGGGACTATTGTACAATGAACAGTTCTTC. Its protein is CASSPPGLLYNEQFF. J is TRBJ2-1 and V is TRBV7-2; 7 bases map to TRBD2. Germline V gene data show CDR1 as SGHTA and CDR2 as FQGNSA. The CDR3 covers 15 residues.

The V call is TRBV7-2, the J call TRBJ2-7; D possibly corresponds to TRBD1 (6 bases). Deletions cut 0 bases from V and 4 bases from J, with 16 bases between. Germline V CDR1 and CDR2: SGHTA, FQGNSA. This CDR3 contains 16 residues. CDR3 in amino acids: CASSLARTVNGYEQYF. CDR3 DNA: TGTGCCAGCAGCTTAGCCCGGACAGTGAATGGATACGAGCAGTACTTC. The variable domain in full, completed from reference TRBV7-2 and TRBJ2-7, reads GAGVSQSPSNKVTEKGKDVELRCDPISGHTALYWYRQSLGQGLEFLIYFQGNSAPDKSGLPSDRFSAERTGGSVSTLTIQRTQQEDSAVYLCASSLARTVNGYEQYFGPGTRLTVT.

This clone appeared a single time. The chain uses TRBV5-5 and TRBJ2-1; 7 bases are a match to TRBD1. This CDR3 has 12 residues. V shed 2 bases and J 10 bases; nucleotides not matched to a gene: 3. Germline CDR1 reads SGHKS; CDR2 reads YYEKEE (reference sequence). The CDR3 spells CASSLGGGEQFF. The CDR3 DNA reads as TGTGCCAGCAGCTTAGGGGGCGGGGAGCAGTTCTTC.

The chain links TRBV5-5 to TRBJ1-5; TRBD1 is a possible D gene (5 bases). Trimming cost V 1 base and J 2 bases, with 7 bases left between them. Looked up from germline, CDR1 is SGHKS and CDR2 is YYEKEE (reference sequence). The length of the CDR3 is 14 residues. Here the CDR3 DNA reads TGTGCCAGCAGCTTGCGGGACGGCAATCAGCCCCAGCATTTT. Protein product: CASSLRDGNQPQHF.

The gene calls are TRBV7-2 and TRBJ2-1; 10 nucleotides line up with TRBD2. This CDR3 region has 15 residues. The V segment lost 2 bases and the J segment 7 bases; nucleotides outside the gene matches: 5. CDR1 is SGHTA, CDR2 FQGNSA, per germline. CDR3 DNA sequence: TGTGCCAGCAGCTTAAGCGGGGGGGCCGGTAATGAGCAGTTCTTC. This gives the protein CASSLSGGAGNEQFF.

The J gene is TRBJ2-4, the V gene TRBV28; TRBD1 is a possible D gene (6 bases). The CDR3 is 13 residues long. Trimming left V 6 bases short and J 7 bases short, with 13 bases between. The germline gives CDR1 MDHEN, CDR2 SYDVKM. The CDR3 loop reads CASSRDTRNIQYF. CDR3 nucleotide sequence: TGTGCCAGCAGCCGGGACACACGTAACATTCAGTACTTC.

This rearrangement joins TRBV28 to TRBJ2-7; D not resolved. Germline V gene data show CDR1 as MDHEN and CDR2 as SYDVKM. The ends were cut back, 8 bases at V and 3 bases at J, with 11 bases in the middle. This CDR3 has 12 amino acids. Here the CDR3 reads CASGALFYEQYF. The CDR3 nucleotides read TGTGCCAGCGGTGCCCTCTTCTACGAGCAGTACTTC. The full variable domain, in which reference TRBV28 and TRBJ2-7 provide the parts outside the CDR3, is DVKVTQSSRYLVKRTGEKVFLECVQDMDHENMFWYRQDPGLGLRLIYFSYDVKMKEKGDIPEGYSVSREKKERFSLILESASTNQTSMYLCASGALFYEQYFGPGTRLTVT.

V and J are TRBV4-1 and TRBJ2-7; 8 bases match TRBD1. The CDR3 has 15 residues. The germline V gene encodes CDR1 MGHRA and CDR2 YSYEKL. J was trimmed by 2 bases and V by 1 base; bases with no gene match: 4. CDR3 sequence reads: CASSQAGQGPYEQYF. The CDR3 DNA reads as TGCGCCAGCAGCCAAGCCGGACAGGGACCCTACGAGCAGTACTTC.

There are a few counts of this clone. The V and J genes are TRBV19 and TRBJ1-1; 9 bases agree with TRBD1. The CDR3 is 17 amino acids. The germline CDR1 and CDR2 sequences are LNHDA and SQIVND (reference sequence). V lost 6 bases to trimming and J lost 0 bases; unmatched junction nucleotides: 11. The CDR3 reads CASRRAGTGPMNTEAFF. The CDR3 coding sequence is TGTGCCAGTAGGCGCGCCGGGACAGGGCCCATGAACACTGAAGCTTTCTTT.

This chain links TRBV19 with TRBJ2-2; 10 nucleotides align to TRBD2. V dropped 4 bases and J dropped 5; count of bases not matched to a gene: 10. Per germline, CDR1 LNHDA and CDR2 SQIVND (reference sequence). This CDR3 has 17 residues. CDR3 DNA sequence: TGTGCCAGTAGTAGACCTCTAGCGGGAGTTCAAACCGGGGAGCTGTTTTTT. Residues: CASSRPLAGVQTGELFF. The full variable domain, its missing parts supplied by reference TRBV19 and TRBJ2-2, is DGGITQSPKYLFRKEGQNVTLSCEQNLNHDAMYWYRQDPGQGLRLIYYSQIVNDFQKGDIAEGYSVSREKKESFPLTVTSAQKNPTAFYLCASSRPLAGVQTGELFFGEGSRLTVL.

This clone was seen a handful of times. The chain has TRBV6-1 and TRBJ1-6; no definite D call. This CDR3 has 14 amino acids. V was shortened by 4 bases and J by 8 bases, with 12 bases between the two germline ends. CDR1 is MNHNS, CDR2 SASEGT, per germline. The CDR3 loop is CASSVPGPDSPLHF. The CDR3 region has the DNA TGTGCCAGCAGTGTTCCGGGCCCGGATTCACCCCTCCACTTT.

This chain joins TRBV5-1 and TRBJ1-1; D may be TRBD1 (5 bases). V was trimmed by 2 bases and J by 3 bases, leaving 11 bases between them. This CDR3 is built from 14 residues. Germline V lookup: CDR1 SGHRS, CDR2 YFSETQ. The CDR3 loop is CASSFTQGYTEAFF. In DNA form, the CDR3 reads TGCGCCAGCAGCTTTACCCAGGGTTACACTGAAGCTTTCTTT.

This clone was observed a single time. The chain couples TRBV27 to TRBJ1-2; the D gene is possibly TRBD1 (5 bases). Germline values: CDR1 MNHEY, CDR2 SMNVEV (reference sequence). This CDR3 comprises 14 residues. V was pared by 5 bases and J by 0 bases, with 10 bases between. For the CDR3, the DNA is TGTGCCAGCAGTGCGGACATAGCTAACTATGGCTACACCTTC. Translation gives CASSADIANYGYTF.

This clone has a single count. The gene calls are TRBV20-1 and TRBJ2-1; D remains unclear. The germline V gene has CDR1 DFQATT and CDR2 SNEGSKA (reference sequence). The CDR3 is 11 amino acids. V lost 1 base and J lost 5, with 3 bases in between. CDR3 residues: CSARVHNEQFF. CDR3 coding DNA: TGCAGTGCTAGAGTTCACAATGAGCAGTTCTTC.

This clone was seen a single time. Here the CDR3 DNA reads TGTGCCAGCAGCCGCCTAACCCAAGGGGGCCGACACAATGAGCAGTTCTTC. Translating it yields CASSRLTQGGRHNEQFF. The chain combines TRBV13 with TRBJ2-1, with 7 bases lining up with TRBD1. V shed 5 bases and J 5 bases; nucleotides not matched to a gene: 15. The germline CDR1 and CDR2 sequences are PRHDT and FYEKMQ (reference sequence). The CDR3 is 17 residues long.

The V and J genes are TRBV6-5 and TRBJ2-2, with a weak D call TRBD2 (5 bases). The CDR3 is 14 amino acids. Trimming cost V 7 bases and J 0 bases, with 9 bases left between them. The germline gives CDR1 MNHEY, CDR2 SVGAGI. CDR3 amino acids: CASNRGSNTGELFF. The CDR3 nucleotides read TGTGCCAGCAACCGGGGTTCGAACACCGGGGAGCTGTTTTTT.

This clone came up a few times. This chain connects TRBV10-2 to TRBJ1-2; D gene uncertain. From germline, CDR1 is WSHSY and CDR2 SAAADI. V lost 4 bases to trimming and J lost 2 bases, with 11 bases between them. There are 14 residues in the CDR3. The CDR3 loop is CASSVDGMNYGYTF. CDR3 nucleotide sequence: TGCGCCAGCAGTGTCGACGGGATGAACTATGGCTACACCTTC.

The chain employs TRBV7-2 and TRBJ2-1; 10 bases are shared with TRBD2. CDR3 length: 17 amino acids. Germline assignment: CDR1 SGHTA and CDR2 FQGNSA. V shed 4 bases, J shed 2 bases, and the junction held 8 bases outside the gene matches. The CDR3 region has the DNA TGTGCCAGCAGCTCAACGATTAGCGGGGGGCCCTACAATGAGCAGTTCTTC. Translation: CASSSTISGGPYNEQFF. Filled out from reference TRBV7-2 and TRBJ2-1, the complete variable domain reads GAGVSQSPSNKVTEKGKDVELRCDPISGHTALYWYRQSLGQGLEFLIYFQGNSAPDKSGLPSDRFSAERTGGSVSTLTIQRTQQEDSAVYLCASSSTISGGPYNEQFFGPGTRLTVL.

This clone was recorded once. The CDR3 spells CASGGQGQSPLHF. In nucleotides, the CDR3 is TGTGCCAGCGGTGGACAGGGGCAATCACCCCTCCACTTT. The chain links TRBV9 to TRBJ1-6, with 9 nucleotides matching TRBD1. The trim removed 7 bases at V and 10 bases at J, leaving 6 bases unmatched. There are 13 residues in the CDR3. Germline CDR1 reads SGDLS; CDR2 reads YYNGEE.

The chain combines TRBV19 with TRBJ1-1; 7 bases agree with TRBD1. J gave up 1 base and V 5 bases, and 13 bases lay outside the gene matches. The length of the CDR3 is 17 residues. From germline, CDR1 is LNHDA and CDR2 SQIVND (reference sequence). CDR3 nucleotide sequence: TGTGCCAGTAGTTCCCACAGGGGCCCAGATCCGAACACTGAAGCTTTCTTT. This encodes CASSSHRGPDPNTEAFF.

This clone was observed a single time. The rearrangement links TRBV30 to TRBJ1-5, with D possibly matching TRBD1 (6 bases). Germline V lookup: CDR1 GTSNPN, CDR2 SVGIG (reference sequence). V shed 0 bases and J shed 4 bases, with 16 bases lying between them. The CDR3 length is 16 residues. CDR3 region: CAWSVIGGQGNQPQHF. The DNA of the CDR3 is TGTGCCTGGAGTGTAATCGGTGGGCAGGGGAATCAGCCCCAGCATTTT.

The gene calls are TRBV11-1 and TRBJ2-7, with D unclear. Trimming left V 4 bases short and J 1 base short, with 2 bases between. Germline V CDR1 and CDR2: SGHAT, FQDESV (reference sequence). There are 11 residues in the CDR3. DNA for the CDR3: TGTGCCAGCAGCTCATCCTACGAGCAGTACTTC. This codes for CASSSSYEQYF.

CDR3 coding DNA: TGTGCCAGCGGACTAGGACAGGGGGGAGGTCAGCCCCAGCATTTT. It yields the protein CASGLGQGGGQPQHF. The chain joins TRBV2 to TRBJ1-5, with 10 bases fitting TRBD1. CDR3 length: 15 amino acids. Per the germline V gene, CDR1 is SNHLY and CDR2 is FYNNEI. Unmatched junction bases numbered 10, after V lost 8 bases and J lost 6 bases.